Given below is one T cell receptor beta chain in context. Its antigen is not identified. The data originate from a study of T cells after yellow fever vaccination. The CDR3 is 15 residues long. Between the trimmed V and J ends, which lost 8 bases and 3 bases, there was a span of 16 bases. The study, taken as a whole, reports: It was a small share of clonotypes that appeared in both CD4 and CD8 compartments.

TCRdb re-called the 5' RACE reads with MiXCR, one entry per CDR3 protein. The profile shows a few hundred thousand distinct CDR3 sequences, roughly 4% of them singletons. The sample was PBMCs, taken 5 days after the yellow fever booster vaccination. The chain recombines TRBV23-1 with TRBJ2-2; D not resolved. TRBV23-1 is assigned to the ORF class and has an uncertain function. The sequence derives from a man younger than 35 who received the YFV17D yellow fever vaccine. Written as DNA, the CDR3 is TGCGCCAGCCACTCGTTAGACGGATACACCGGGGAGCTGTTTTTT. Protein product: CASHSLDGYTGELFF.